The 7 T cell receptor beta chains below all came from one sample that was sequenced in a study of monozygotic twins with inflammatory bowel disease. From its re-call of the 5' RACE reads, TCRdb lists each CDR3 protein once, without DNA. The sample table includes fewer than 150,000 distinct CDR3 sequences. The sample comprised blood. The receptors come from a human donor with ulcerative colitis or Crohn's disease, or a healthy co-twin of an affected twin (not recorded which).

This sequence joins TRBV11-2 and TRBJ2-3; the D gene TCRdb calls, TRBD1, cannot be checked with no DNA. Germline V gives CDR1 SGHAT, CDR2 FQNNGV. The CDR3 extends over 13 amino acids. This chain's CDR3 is CASTPDYTDTQYF.

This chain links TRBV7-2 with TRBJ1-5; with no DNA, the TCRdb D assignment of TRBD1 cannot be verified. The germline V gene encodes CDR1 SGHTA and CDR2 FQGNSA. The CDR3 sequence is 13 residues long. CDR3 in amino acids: CASSPGDDQPQHF.

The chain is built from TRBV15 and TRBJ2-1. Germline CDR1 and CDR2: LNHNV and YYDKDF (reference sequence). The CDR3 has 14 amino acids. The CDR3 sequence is CATSKTGANNEQFF.

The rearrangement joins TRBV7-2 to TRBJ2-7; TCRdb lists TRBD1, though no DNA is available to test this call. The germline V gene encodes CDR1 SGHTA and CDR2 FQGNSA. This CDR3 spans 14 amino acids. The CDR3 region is CASTKTGGMYEQYF.

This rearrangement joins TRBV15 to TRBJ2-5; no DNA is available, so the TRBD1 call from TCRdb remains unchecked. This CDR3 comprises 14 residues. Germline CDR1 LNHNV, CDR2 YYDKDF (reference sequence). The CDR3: CATSLRQGQETQYF. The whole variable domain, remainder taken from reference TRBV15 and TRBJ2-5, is DAMVIQNPRYQVTQFGKPVTLSCSQTLNHNVMYWYQQKSSQAPKLLFHYYDKDFNNEADTPDNFQSRRPNTSFCFLDIRSPGLGDTAMYLCATSLRQGQETQYFGPGTRLLVL.

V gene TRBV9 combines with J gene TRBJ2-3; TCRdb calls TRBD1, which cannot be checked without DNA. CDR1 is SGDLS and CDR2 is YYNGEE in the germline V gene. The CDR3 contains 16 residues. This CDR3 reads CASSGRVRGRTDTQYF.

The CDR3 loop is CASSYSNSGANVLTF. The chain couples TRBV6-5 to TRBJ2-6. The CDR3 length is 15 residues. Germline values: CDR1 MNHEY, CDR2 SVGAGI.